This T cell receptor beta chain was sequenced for a study of blood T cells in healthy people across ages. With a J-beta primer mix and a sample-barcoded 5' primer, a second PCR ran roughly 6 to 12 cycles. TCRdb redid the calling of the 5' RACE reads with MiXCR, one entry per CDR3 protein. The sample has about 2 million distinct CDR3 sequences, roughly 50% seen once. This clonotype was picked up a small number of times. CDR1 is MNHEY and CDR2 is SVGEGT in the germline V gene. Trimming cost V 5 bases and J 3 bases, with 14 bases left between them. There are 15 residues in the CDR3. The clonotype was recovered from a woman between 35 and 50 years old in good health. The chain combines TRBV6-2 or TRBV6-3 with TRBJ1-5, with no clear D. Sequencing input: blood. For the CDR3, the DNA is TGTGCCAGCAGTGACCGGGCCCGCCCCAATCAGCCCCAGCATTTT. This sequence encodes CASSDRARPNQPQHF.